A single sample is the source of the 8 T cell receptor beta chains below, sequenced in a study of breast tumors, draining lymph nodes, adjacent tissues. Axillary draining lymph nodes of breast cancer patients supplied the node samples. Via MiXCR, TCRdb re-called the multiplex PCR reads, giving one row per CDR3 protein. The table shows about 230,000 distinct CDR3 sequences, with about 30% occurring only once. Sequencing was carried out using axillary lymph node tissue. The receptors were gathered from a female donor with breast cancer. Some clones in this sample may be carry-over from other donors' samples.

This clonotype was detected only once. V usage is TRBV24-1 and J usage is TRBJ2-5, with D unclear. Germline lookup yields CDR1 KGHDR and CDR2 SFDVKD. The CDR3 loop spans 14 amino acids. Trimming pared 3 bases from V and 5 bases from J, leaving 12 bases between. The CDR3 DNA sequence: TGTGCCACCAGTGATCCCCCGGCCGGGGAGACCCAGTACTTC. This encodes CATSDPPAGETQYF.

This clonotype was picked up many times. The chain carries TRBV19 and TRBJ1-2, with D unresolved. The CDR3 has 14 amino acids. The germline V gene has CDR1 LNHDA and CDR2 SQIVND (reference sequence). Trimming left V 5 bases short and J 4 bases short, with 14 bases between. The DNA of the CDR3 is TGTGCCAGTAGTCTCCCCGGGCAGGCCTATGGCTACACCTTC. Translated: CASSLPGQAYGYTF.

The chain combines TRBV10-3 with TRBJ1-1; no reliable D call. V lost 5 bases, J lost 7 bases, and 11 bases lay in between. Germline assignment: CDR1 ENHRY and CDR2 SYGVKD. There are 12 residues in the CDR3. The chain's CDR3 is CAISIGRYEAFF. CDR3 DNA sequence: TGTGCCATCAGTATTGGACGGTATGAAGCTTTCTTT.

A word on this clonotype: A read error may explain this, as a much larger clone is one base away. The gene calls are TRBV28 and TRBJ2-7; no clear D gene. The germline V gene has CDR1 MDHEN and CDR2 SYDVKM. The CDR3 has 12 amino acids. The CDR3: CASSLENYERYF. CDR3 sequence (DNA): TGTGCCAGCAGTTTGGAAAACTACGAGCGGTACTTC.

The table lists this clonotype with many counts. The CDR3: CSASLDSYEQYF. The CDR3 DNA sequence: TGCAGTGCTAGCCTGGATTCCTACGAGCAGTACTTC. The chain uses TRBV20-1 and TRBJ2-7; D is uncertain. Germline loops: CDR1 DFQATT, CDR2 SNEGSKA (reference sequence). The CDR3 consists of 12 residues. Trimming left V 3 bases short and J 1 base short, with 7 bases between.

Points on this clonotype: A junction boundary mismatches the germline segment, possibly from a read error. CDR3 nucleotide sequence: TGTGCCACCAGTGAGATTCCCAGAGGGACAGGGTCCTGCGAGCAGTACTTC. Translation gives CATSEIPRGTGSCEQYF. J is TRBJ2-7 and V is TRBV24-1; TRBD1 agrees at 9 bases. Per germline, CDR1 KGHDR and CDR2 SFDVKD. This CDR3 spans 17 amino acids.

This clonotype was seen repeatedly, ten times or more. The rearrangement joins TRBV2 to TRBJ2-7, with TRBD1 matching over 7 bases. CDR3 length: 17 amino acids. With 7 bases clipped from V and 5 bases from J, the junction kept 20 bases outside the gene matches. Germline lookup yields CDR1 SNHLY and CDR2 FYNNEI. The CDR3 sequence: CASIDFSSLGGFDEQYF. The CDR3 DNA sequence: TGTGCCAGCATCGACTTCAGCTCTTTAGGGGGCTTCGACGAGCAGTACTTC.

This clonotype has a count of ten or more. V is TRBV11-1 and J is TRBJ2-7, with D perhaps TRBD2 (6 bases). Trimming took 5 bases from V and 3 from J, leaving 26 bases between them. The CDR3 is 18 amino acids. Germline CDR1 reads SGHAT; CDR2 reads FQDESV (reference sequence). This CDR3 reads CASSPRHASRGRYYEQYF. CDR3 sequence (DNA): TGTGCCAGCAGCCCCCGACACGCCTCTCGGGGGAGATACTACGAGCAGTACTTC. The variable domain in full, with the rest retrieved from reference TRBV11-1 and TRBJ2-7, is EAEVAQSPRYKITEKSQAVAFWCDPISGHATLYWYRQILGQGPELLVQFQDESVVDDSQLPKDRFSAERLKGVDSTLKIQPAELGDSAMYLCASSPRHASRGRYYEQYFGPGTRLTVT.